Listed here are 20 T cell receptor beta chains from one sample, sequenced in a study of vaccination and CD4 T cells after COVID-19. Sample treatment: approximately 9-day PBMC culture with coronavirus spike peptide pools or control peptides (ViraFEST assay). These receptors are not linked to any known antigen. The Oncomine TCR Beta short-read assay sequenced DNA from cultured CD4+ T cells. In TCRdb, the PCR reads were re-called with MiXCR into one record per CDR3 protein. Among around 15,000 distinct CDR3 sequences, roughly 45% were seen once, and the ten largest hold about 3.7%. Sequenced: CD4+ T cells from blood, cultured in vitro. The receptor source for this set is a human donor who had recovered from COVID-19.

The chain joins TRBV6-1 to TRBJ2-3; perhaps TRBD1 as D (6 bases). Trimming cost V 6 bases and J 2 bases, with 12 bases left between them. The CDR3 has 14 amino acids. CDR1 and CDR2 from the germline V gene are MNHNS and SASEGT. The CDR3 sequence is CASRNTGTTDTQYF. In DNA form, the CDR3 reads TGTGCCAGCAGGAATACAGGGACCACAGATACGCAGTATTTT.

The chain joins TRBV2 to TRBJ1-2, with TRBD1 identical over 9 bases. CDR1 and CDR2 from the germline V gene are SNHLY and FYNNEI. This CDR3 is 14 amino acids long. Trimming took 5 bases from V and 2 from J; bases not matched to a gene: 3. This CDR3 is CASSRQGENYGYTF. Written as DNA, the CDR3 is TGTGCCAGCAGTCGACAGGGGGAGAACTATGGCTACACCTTC.

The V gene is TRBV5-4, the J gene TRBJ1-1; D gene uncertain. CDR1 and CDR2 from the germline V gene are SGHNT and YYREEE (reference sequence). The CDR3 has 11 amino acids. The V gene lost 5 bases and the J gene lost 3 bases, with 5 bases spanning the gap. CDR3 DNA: TGTGCCAGCAGAGCAGACACTGAAGCTTTCTTT. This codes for CASRADTEAFF.

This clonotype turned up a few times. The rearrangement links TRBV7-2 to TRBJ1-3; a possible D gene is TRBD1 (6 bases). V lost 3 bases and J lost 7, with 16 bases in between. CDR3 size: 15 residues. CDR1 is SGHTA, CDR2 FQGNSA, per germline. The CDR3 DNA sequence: TGTGCCAGCAGCTTCAGTCACAGGGTCACGAACACCATATATTTT. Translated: CASSFSHRVTNTIYF.

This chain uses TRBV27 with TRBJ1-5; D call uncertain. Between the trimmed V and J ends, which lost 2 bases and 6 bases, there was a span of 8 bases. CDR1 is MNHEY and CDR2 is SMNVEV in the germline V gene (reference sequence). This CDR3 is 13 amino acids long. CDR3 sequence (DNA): TGTGCCAGCAGTTTAGTGGAGAGTCAGCCCCAGCATTTT. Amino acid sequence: CASSLVESQPQHF.

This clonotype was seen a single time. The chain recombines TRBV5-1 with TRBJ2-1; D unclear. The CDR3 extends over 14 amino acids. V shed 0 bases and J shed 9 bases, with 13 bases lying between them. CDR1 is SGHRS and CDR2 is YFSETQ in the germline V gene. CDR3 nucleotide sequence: TGCGCCAGCAGCTTGGGCCAACGGGCTCCTGAGCAGTTCTTC. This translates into CASSLGQRAPEQFF. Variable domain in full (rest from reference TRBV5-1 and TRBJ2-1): KAGVTQTPRYLIKTRGQQVTLSCSPISGHRSVSWYQQTPGQGLQFLFEYFSETQRNKGNFPGRFSGRQFSNSRSEMNVSTLELGDSALYLCASSLGQRAPEQFFGPGTRLTVL.

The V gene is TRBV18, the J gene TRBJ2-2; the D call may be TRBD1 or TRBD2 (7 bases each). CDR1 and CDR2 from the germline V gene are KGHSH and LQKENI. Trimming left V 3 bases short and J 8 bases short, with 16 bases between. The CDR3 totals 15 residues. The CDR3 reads CASSPRGGIRGELFF. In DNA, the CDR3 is TGTGCCAGCTCACCCAGGGGGGGGATCAGAGGGGAGCTGTTTTTT.

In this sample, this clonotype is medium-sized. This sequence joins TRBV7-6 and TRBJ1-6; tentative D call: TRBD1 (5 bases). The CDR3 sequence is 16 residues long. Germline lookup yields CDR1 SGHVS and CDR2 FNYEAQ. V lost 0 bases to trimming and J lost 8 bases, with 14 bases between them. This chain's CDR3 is CASSLARRGGYSPLHF. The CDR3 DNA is TGTGCCAGCAGCTTAGCGAGGCGGGGCGGGTATTCACCCCTCCACTTT.

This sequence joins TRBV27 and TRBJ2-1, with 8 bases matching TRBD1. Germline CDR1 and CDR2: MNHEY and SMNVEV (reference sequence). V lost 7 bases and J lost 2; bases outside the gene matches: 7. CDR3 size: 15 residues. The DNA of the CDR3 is TGTGCCAGCACCGGGGACAGGAGTACCTACAATGAGCAGTTCTTC. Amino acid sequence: CASTGDRSTYNEQFF.

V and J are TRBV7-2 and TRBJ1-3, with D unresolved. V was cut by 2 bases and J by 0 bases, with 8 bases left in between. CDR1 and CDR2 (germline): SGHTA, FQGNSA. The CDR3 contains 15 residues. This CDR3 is CASSLSRGSGNTIYF. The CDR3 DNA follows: TGTGCCAGCAGCTTAAGTCGGGGCTCTGGAAACACCATATATTTT.

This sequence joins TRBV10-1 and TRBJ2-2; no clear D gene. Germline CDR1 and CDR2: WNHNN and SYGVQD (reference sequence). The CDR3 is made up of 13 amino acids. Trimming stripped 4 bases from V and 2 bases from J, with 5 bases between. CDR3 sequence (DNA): TGCGCCAGCAGTGCGGTTAACACCGGGGAGCTGTTTTTT. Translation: CASSAVNTGELFF.

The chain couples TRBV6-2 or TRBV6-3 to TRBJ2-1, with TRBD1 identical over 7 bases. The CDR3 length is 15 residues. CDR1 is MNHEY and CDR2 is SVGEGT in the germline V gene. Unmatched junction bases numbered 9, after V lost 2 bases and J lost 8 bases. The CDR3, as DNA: TGTGCCAGCAGTTACCCCTCATCACAGGGGCATGAGCAGTTCTTC. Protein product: CASSYPSSQGHEQFF.

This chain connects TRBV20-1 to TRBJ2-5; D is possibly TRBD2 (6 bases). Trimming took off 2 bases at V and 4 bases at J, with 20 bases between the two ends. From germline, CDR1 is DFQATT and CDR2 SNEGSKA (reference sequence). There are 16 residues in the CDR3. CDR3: CSARSGDSGTPETQYF. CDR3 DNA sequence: TGCAGTGCTAGATCCGGGGACTCAGGAACACCAGAGACCCAGTACTTC.

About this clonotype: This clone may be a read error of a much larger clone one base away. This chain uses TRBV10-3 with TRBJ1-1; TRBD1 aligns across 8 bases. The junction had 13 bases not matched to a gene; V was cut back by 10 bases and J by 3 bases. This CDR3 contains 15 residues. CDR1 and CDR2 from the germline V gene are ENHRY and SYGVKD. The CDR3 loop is CATHGQGNVDTEAFF. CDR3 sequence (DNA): TGTGCCACCCACGGACAGGGCAATGTGGACACTGAAGCTTTCTTT.

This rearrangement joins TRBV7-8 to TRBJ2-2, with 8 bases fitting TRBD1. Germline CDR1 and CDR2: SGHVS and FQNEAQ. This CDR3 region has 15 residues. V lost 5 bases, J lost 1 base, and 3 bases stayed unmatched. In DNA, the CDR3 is TGTGCCAGCAGCCTGGGACAGGTGAACACCGGGGAGCTGTTTTTT. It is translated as CASSLGQVNTGELFF.

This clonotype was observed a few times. CDR3 loop: CSVSLAGEDYGYTF. The CDR3 nucleotides read TGCAGTGTCTCGCTAGCAGGGGAGGACTATGGCTACACCTTC. The gene calls are TRBV20-1 and TRBJ1-2, with D maybe TRBD1 (6 bases). The CDR3 extends over 14 amino acids. Trimming shortened V by 7 bases and J by 3 bases, and 18 bases separated the two germline ends. Germline V lookup: CDR1 DFQATT, CDR2 SNEGSKA (reference sequence).

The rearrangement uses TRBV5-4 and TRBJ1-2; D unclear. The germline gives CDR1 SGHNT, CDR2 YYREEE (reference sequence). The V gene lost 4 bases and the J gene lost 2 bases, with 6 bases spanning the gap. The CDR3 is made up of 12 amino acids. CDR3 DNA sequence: TGTGCCAGCAGCGTCGACAACTATGGCTACACCTTC. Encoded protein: CASSVDNYGYTF.

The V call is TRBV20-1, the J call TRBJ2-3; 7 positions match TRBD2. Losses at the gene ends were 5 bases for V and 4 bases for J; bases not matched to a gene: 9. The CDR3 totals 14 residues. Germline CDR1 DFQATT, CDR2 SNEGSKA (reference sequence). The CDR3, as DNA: TGCAGTGCTTTGGGAGGGCCAGATCCAGATACGCAGTATTTT. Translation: CSALGGPDPDTQYF.

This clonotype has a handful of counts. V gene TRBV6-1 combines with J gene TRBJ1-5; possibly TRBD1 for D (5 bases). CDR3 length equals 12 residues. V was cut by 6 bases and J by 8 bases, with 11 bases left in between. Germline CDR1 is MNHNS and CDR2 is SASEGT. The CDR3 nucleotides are TGTGCCAGCAGCCCCGGGGGTGAGCCCCAGCATTTT. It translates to CASSPGGEPQHF.

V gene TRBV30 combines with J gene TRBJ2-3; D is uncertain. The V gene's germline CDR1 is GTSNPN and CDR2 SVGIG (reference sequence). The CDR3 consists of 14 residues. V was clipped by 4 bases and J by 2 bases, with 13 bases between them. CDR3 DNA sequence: TGTGCCTGGACCAGAGACGATACCACAGATACGCAGTATTTT. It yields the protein CAWTRDDTTDTQYF.